The 29 T cell receptor beta chains below all came from one sample that was sequenced in a study of identical twins. TCRdb itself ran the 5' RACE reads through MiXCR, one entry per CDR3 protein. The sample carries 690,000 or so distinct CDR3 sequences, over 5% recorded once. Sequenced input: naive T cells sorted from blood. These receptors came from a man aged 18 to 35 in good health.

This clonotype was recorded at least ten times. V gene TRBV12-3 or TRBV12-4 combines with J gene TRBJ2-3, with a possible D match to TRBD2 (5 bases). Deletions cut 7 bases from V and 8 bases from J, with 19 bases between. The length of the CDR3 is 14 residues. CDR3 coding DNA: TGTGCCAGCACCCATAGCGTGGGAGCTAGTACGCAGTATTTT. Translating gives CASTHSVGASTQYF.

This clonotype was recorded at least ten times. CDR3 sequence reads: CASSHRTKAGEKDEQFF. The CDR3, as DNA: TGTGCCAGCAGCCACCGTACGAAAGCGGGAGAAAAGGATGAGCAGTTCTTC. The V gene is TRBV3-1, the J gene TRBJ2-1, with TRBD2 matching over 8 bases. Germline V CDR1 and CDR2: LGHDT, YNNKEL (reference sequence). With V trimmed by 3 bases and J by 8 bases, 15 bases remained unmatched. The CDR3 length is 17 residues.

In its sample, this clonotype was seen many times. The chain has TRBV5-1 and TRBJ2-1; TRBD2 agrees at 11 bases. Trimming removed 4 bases from V and 4 bases from J; junction bases left unmatched: 10. CDR1 and CDR2 (germline): SGHRS, YFSETQ. This CDR3 region has 17 residues. The CDR3: CASSPMGGLAEYNEQFF. Here the CDR3 DNA reads TGCGCCAGCAGCCCAATGGGGGGACTAGCGGAATACAATGAGCAGTTCTTC.

There are a few counts of this clonotype. V gene TRBV2 combines with J gene TRBJ1-6; 7 nucleotides align to TRBD1. The trim removed 6 bases at V and 9 bases at J, leaving 8 bases unmatched. The CDR3 loop spans 14 amino acids. From germline, CDR1 is SNHLY and CDR2 FYNNEI. The CDR3 sequence: CASRTGTETSPLHF. The CDR3 region has the DNA TGTGCCAGCAGGACCGGGACAGAGACTTCACCCCTCCACTTT.

A few counts support this clonotype. This CDR3 is CASGRDPGLALYEQFF. The CDR3 DNA sequence: TGTGCCAGCGGCCGCGACCCTGGACTAGCTTTGTATGAGCAGTTCTTC. The genes are TRBV6-4 and TRBJ2-1, with 8 bases fitting TRBD2. J lost 8 bases, V lost 8 bases, and 17 bases had no gene match. The germline V gene encodes CDR1 MRHNA and CDR2 SNTAGT. CDR3 size: 16 residues.

The J gene is TRBJ2-7, the V gene TRBV5-7; TRBD1 matches 7 bases. TRBV5-7 is filed as an ORF, its function uncertain. J was trimmed by 1 base and V by 4 bases; bases with no gene match: 14. The CDR3 spans 17 residues. The CDR3 nucleotides read TGTGCCAGCAGCCTGGAAGAAAGGACAGGAGTTTCCTACGAGCAGTACGTC. Translation gives CASSLEERTGVSYEQYV.

This clonotype has more than one count but fewer than ten. The rearrangement links TRBV4-3 to TRBJ2-7; the match to TRBD2 covers 7 bases. The CDR3 has 14 amino acids. In germline, CDR1 is LGHNA, CDR2 YSLEER. J lost 3 bases, V lost 1 base, and 3 bases had no gene match. As DNA, the CDR3 is TGCGCCAGCAGCCAAGTACTAGCGCGCTACGAGCAGTACTTC. Protein product: CASSQVLARYEQYF.

The chain uses TRBV24-1 and TRBJ2-7; D gene unclear. Per germline, CDR1 KGHDR and CDR2 SFDVKD. V lost 0 bases, J lost 2 bases, and 7 bases lay in between. This CDR3 has 14 amino acids. The CDR3 DNA reads TGTGCCACCAGTGATTTGGAGGCACCCTACGAGCAGTACTTC. Protein sequence: CATSDLEAPYEQYF.

This clonotype was detected a few times. A read error may account for a junction end that differs from germline. The V call is TRBV18, the J call TRBJ2-5; D remains ambiguous. The length of the CDR3 is 15 residues. Germline CDR1 reads KGHSH; CDR2 reads LQKENI. CDR3 amino acids: CASSQSSEYQESQYF. CDR3 sequence (DNA): TGTGCCAGCTCACAATCGTCAGAGTACCAAGAGTCCCAGTACTTC.

The V and J genes are TRBV5-1 and TRBJ2-2, with 7 bases aligning to TRBD2. The junction had 6 bases not matched to a gene; V was cut back by 4 bases and J by 0 bases. The CDR3 runs to 16 residues. Germline V gene lookup returns CDR1 SGHRS and CDR2 YFSETQ. The DNA for the CDR3 is TGCGCCAGCAGCGCACTAGCGAACGCGAACACCGGGGAGCTGTTTTTT. As protein: CASSALANANTGELFF.

This clonotype occurred a few times. The genes are TRBV12-3 or TRBV12-4 and TRBJ2-6, with D possibly being TRBD1 (5 bases). V lost 3 bases to trimming and J lost 4 bases, with 13 bases between them. This CDR3 region has 16 residues. CDR3 nucleotide sequence: TGTGCCAGCAGTTTGGGCCCAGGGATCGGGGCCAACGTCCTGACTTTC. Protein product: CASSLGPGIGANVLTF.

As for this clonotype: This could be a read error, since a much larger clone is one nucleotide away. Here the CDR3 DNA reads TGTGCCATCGGTAGCTCCTACGAGCGGTACGTC. This gives the protein CAIGSSYERYV. The chain links TRBV10-3 to TRBJ2-7, with D unclear. Germline CDR1 reads ENHRY; CDR2 reads SYGVKD. There are 11 residues in the CDR3.

This clonotype was seen many times. This sequence joins TRBV5-1 and TRBJ2-1; 13 nucleotides align to TRBD2. Germline V gives CDR1 SGHRS, CDR2 YFSETQ. The length of the CDR3 is 16 residues. J lost 4 bases, V lost 4 bases, and 5 bases had no gene match. The CDR3 reads CASSAGTSGKYNEQFF. The CDR3 DNA sequence: TGCGCCAGCAGCGCCGGGACTAGCGGGAAATACAATGAGCAGTTCTTC.

This clonotype appeared a few times. The V and J genes are TRBV4-1 and TRBJ1-1; unclear D gene. Germline V lookup: CDR1 MGHRA, CDR2 YSYEKL. The CDR3 is made up of 12 amino acids. Between the trimmed V and J ends, which lost 3 bases and 6 bases, there was a span of 8 bases. The CDR3 bases are TGCGCCAGCAGCCAGCTTGACTCTGAAGCTTTCTTT. Translation gives CASSQLDSEAFF.

This clonotype was counted many times. The chain couples TRBV29-1 to TRBJ2-3; tentatively, D is TRBD1 or TRBD2 (7 bases each). Germline CDR1 and CDR2: SQVTM and ANQGSEA. The CDR3 consists of 15 residues. V was cut by 6 bases and J by 1 base, with 17 bases left in between. CDR3 loop: CSVTPPGGGTDTQYF. The CDR3 region has the DNA TGCAGCGTCACCCCCCCAGGGGGGGGCACAGATACGCAGTATTTT.

This clonotype was recorded at least ten times. V and J are TRBV27 and TRBJ2-2; 8 bases are shared with TRBD1. Germline trimming cut 7 bases from V and 1 base from J; bases unmatched to any gene: 11. Per the germline V gene, CDR1 is MNHEY and CDR2 is SMNVEV (reference sequence). CDR3 length equals 17 residues. CDR3 residues: CASTLQTGTGNTGELFF. CDR3 bases: TGTGCCAGCACCCTCCAAACCGGGACAGGGAACACCGGGGAGCTGTTTTTT.

This sequence joins TRBV5-1 and TRBJ2-7; tentative D call: TRBD2 (7 bases). The germline CDR1 and CDR2 sequences are SGHRS and YFSETQ. Between the trimmed V and J ends, which lost 6 bases and 2 bases, there was a span of 15 bases. The CDR3 loop spans 14 amino acids. DNA for the CDR3: TGCGCCAGCACGGGCGGGGGCTTAACCTACGAGCAGTACTTC. This gives the protein CASTGGGLTYEQYF.

This clonotype has at least ten counts. The chain has TRBV24-1 and TRBJ2-1; TRBD2 might be the D (6 bases). The CDR3 loop spans 14 amino acids. Trimming removed 6 bases from V and 3 bases from J, with 11 bases in between. Germline V gene data show CDR1 as KGHDR and CDR2 as SFDVKD. The CDR3 protein is CATSKNSGYNEQFF. CDR3 sequence (DNA): TGTGCCACCAGTAAGAATAGCGGCTACAATGAGCAGTTCTTC.

This clonotype was seen only a few times. CDR3 nucleotides: TGTGCCAGCAGCCCCTGGGCCACTAGCGGGGAAGCCTACGAGCAGTACTTC. It codes for CASSPWATSGEAYEQYF. The gene calls are TRBV7-2 and TRBJ2-7, with 10 bases aligning to TRBD2. Germline V gives CDR1 SGHTA, CDR2 FQGNSA. V was pared by 5 bases and J by 2 bases, with 12 bases of the junction left unmatched. The CDR3 contains 17 residues. Combining the CDR3 with reference TRBV7-2 and TRBJ2-7 gives the whole variable domain GAGVSQSPSNKVTEKGKDVELRCDPISGHTALYWYRQSLGQGLEFLIYFQGNSAPDKSGLPSDRFSAERTGGSVSTLTIQRTQQEDSAVYLCASSPWATSGEAYEQYFGPGTRLTVT.

V usage is TRBV5-1 and J usage is TRBJ2-7; the D gene is possibly TRBD2 (5 bases). This CDR3 is 13 amino acids long. Trimming cost V 1 base and J 5 bases, with 10 bases left between them. Germline V gene lookup returns CDR1 SGHRS and CDR2 YFSETQ. In nucleotides, the CDR3 is TGCGCCAGCAGCTTGAGTGGGAGCCACGAGCAGTACTTC. It codes for CASSLSGSHEQYF.

The rearrangement uses TRBV3-1 and TRBJ1-2; 8 bases map to TRBD1. V trimming: 2 bases; J trimming: 4 bases; junction bases outside the gene matches: 3. Germline loops: CDR1 LGHDT, CDR2 YNNKEL (reference sequence). The CDR3 is 14 residues long. CDR3 DNA sequence: TGTGCCAGCAGCCAACAGGGGGCAAGCTATGGCTACACCTTC. It codes for CASSQQGASYGYTF.

In its sample, this clonotype was seen many times. The chain links TRBV20-1 to TRBJ2-4; D possibly corresponds to TRBD1 (7 bases). CDR1 and CDR2 from the germline V gene are DFQATT and SNEGSKA (reference sequence). Between the trimmed V and J ends, which lost 3 bases and 8 bases, there was a span of 17 bases. This CDR3 region has 14 residues. CDR3 amino acids: CSASVSPGGYIQYF. The CDR3 DNA follows: TGCAGTGCTAGTGTCAGTCCAGGGGGGTACATTCAGTACTTC.

This clonotype came up many times. The V and J genes are TRBV5-1 and TRBJ2-2; 8 nucleotides agree with TRBD1. Germline CDR1 and CDR2: SGHRS and YFSETQ. The CDR3 is 14 amino acids. J gave up 8 bases and V 5 bases, and 8 bases lay outside the gene matches. In DNA, the CDR3 is TGCGCCAGCAGAACAAGACAGGGGACGGGGGAGCTGTTTTTT. Translating it yields CASRTRQGTGELFF.

The chain couples TRBV5-1 to TRBJ2-1; D gene unclear. The germline CDR1 and CDR2 sequences are SGHRS and YFSETQ. This CDR3 has 16 amino acids. V lost 0 bases and J lost 0, with 10 bases in between. CDR3 bases: TGCGCCAGCAGCTTGGAGTGGACGAGCTCCTACAATGAGCAGTTCTTC. It codes for CASSLEWTSSYNEQFF.

This clonotype was seen many times. This chain connects TRBV7-8 to TRBJ2-7, with D possibly being TRBD1 (5 bases). The CDR3 is 15 residues long. Trimming took off 5 bases at V and 6 bases at J, with 20 bases between the two ends. Germline values: CDR1 SGHVS, CDR2 FQNEAQ. The CDR3 loop is CASSANTGPLGEQYF. The CDR3 DNA reads TGTGCCAGCAGCGCAAATACAGGACCCCTAGGCGAGCAGTACTTC.

The sample holds many counts of this clonotype. This rearrangement joins TRBV29-1 to TRBJ2-1; 9 bases map to TRBD2. V gave up 7 bases and J gave up 3 bases; unmatched junction bases: 7. CDR1 SQVTM and CDR2 ANQGSEA come from the germline V gene. This CDR3 comprises 14 residues. The CDR3 DNA reads as TGCAGCGAGTCTCTAGCGGGACTCTACAATGAGCAGTTCTTC. Amino acids: CSESLAGLYNEQFF.

V usage is TRBV7-9 and J usage is TRBJ2-5; 7 bases align to TRBD1. Germline V CDR1 and CDR2: SEHNR, FQNEAQ (reference sequence). Germline trimming cut 4 bases from V and 3 bases from J; bases unmatched to any gene: 11. The CDR3 has 16 amino acids. CDR3 nucleotide sequence: TGTGCCAGCAGCTCGCCAACCGGGACAGCGAAAGAGACCCAGTACTTC. It encodes CASSSPTGTAKETQYF.

The chain joins TRBV4-3 to TRBJ2-2; 8 bases match TRBD2. There are 15 residues in the CDR3. CDR1 and CDR2 from the germline V gene are LGHNA and YSLEER. Trimming removed 3 bases from V and 8 bases from J; junction bases left unmatched: 8. The CDR3 region is CASSQVGTRGGELFF. DNA for the CDR3: TGCGCCAGCAGCCAGGTCGGGACTAGAGGGGGGGAGCTGTTTTTT.

This chain connects TRBV7-9 to TRBJ2-3; D is perhaps TRBD1 (7 bases). The CDR3 consists of 13 residues. From germline, CDR1 is SEHNR and CDR2 FQNEAQ (reference sequence). V was trimmed by 8 bases and J by 3 bases, leaving 12 bases between them. Here the CDR3 reads CASPGGGTDTQYF. The DNA for the CDR3 is TGTGCCAGCCCAGGGGGAGGTACAGATACGCAGTATTTT.